This T cell receptor beta chain was sequenced during a study of regulatory T cells in long-lasting Graves disease. The overall study: The term persistent Graves' disease signified upward of 5 years on antithyroid drugs with positive TSH receptor antibodies. Study-wide results and limits: New patients shared 970 or so public clonotypes, and persistent patients shared more, with about 2,700.

Worth noting for this clonotype: Its antigen remains unknown.

Regarding time point: persistent/refractory GD, antithyroid drugs over 5 years with positive TRAb. From RNA extracted from PBMCs, the TCR library was made. Patients all came to the study from an endocrinology department in Xi'an, China. The authors built TCR beta libraries using iRepertoire HTBI primers and Arm-PCR of CDR3 regions. MiXCR, applied by TCRdb to the multiplex PCR reads, yields one record per CDR3 protein. The sample carries about 470,000 distinct CDR3 sequences, about a fifth recorded once. The TCR originated in a female donor with Graves disease. Sample: peripheral blood mononuclear cells (PBMCs), taken when the disease was refractory, from a patient treated with antithyroid drugs.

CDR3: CASSSEYTEKLFF. The CDR3, as DNA: TGTGCCAGCAGCTCTGAATACACTGAAAAACTGTTTTTT. The rearrangement links TRBV28 to TRBJ1-4; D not certain. This CDR3 is built from 13 residues. The V end lost 6 bases, the J end lost 7 bases, and 12 bases lay between the germline ends. The germline V gene has CDR1 MDHEN and CDR2 SYDVKM.